The text below deals with one T cell receptor beta chain. Its antigen is not known. The data were taken from a study of T cell responses to AZD1222 COVID-19 vaccine. V dropped 4 bases and J dropped 4 bases, with 8 bases sitting between them. The CDR3 totals 13 residues. In germline, CDR1 is MNHEY, CDR2 SVGAGI. Generated by immunoSEQ multiplex PCR, the TCRdb table keeps only in-frame clones and is missing some. Of 150,000 or so clones in the sample, 85% to 95% were seen once. Study-level findings and limits: Samples come after the peak T cell response, not at day 14. Following two doses of AZD1222, Spike-specific TCR breadth and depth rose. The sample set comprised mostly white British donors with more females, and clonal diversity was possibly underestimated.

V is TRBV6-5 and J is TRBJ1-5; D is ambiguous. This clonotype was sampled from an adult in good health. The source material was peripheral blood, sampled on day 0 of AZD1222 vaccination. CDR3 in DNA: TGTGCCAGCAGTTTCGGACCGAATCAGCCCCAGCATTTT. It is translated as CASSFGPNQPQHF.